This T cell receptor (beta chain) was found in a study of patients and donors after allogeneic stem cell transplantation. Trimming pared 2 bases from V and 0 bases from J, leaving 11 bases between. The CDR3 is 16 amino acids. Germline V gene data show CDR1 as SGHAT and CDR2 as FQNNGV. One entry per CDR3 protein results from TCRdb running MiXCR on the RT-PCR reads. The sample includes about 230,000 distinct CDR3 sequences, about 14% seen only once; the top ten take 11%. The clonotype was recovered from a human donor who was either an allogeneic HSCT recipient or a stem cell or donor lymphocyte infusion donor (not recorded which). It is not recorded whose cells these are; they may come from a transplant donor. Source material: blood, either unsorted or a sorted T cell fraction (not recorded which). The chain links TRBV11-2 to TRBJ2-1; D not resolved. CDR3 protein: CASSLRSQSSYNEQFF. The CDR3 bases are TGTGCCAGCAGCTTAAGGTCCCAGAGCTCCTACAATGAGCAGTTCTTC.